Given below is one T cell receptor (beta chain) in context. Measured with immunoSEQ multiplex PCR; TCRdb has only the in-frame clones, and not every one. Among 200,000 or so clones, 65% to 85% were seen once, and the ten largest hold under 11%. The entry originates in a study of blood T cell repertoires in COVID-19. Germline V gives CDR1 LGHNA, CDR2 YNFKEQ. The ends lost 4 bases at V and 3 bases at J; junction bases unmatched: 3. CDR3 length: 15 amino acids. Source material: peripheral blood. V is TRBV4-2 and J is TRBJ2-7; 13 bases fit TRBD2. This receptor was obtained from a woman of 80 years or more with acute or convalescent COVID-19. In DNA, the CDR3 is TGTGCCAGCAGCCTCGGGACTAGCGGGAACTACGAGCAGTACTTC. This sequence encodes CASSLGTSGNYEQYF.